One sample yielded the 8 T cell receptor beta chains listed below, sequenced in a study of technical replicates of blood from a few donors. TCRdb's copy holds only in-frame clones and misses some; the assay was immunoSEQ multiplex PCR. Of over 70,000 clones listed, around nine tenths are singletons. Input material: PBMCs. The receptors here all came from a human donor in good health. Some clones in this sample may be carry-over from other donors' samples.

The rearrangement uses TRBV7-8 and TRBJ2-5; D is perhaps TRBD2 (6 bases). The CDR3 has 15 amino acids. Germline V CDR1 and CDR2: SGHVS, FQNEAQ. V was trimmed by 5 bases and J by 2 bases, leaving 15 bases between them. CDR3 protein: CASSPELGRQETQYF. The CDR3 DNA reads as TGTGCCAGCAGCCCGGAACTAGGGAGGCAAGAGACCCAGTACTTC.

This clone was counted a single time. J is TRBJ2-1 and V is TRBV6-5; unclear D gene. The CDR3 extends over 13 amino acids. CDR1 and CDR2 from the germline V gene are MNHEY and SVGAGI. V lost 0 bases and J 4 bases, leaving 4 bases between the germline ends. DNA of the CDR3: TGTGCCAGCAGTTACTCCAGGTACAATGAGCAGTTCTTC. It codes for CASSYSRYNEQFF.

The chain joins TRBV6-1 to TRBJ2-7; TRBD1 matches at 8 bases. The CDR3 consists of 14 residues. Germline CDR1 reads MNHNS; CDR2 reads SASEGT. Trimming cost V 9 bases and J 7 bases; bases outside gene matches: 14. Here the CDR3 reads CASLRARGQGEQYF. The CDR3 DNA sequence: TGTGCCAGTCTAAGAGCCAGGGGGCAAGGGGAGCAGTACTTC.

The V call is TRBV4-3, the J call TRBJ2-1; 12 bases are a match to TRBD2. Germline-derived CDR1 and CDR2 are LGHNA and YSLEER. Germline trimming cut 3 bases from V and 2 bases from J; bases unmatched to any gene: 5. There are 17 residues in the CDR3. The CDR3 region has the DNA TGCGCCAGCAGCCAGCAACTAGCGGGGGGACCCTACAATGAGCAGTTCTTC. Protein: CASSQQLAGGPYNEQFF.

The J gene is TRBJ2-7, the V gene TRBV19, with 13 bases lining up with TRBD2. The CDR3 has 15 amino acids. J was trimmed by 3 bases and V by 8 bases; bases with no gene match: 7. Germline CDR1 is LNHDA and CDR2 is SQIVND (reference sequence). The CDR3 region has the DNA TGTGCCAGTGGCGCCGGGACTAGCGGGAACTACGAGCAGTACTTC. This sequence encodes CASGAGTSGNYEQYF.

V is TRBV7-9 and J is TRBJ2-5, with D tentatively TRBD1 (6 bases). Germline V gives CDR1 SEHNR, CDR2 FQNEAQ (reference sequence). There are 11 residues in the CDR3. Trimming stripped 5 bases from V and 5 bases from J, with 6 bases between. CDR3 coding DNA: TGTGCCAGCAGCCAGGGGGAGACCCAGTACTTC. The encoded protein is CASSQGETQYF.

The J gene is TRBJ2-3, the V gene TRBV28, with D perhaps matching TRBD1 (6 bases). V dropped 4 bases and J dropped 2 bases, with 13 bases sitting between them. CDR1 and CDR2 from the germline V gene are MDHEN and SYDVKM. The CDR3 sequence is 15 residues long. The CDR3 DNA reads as TGTGCCAGCAGTTCCCTACAGGGAGACACAGATACGCAGTATTTT. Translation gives CASSSLQGDTDTQYF.

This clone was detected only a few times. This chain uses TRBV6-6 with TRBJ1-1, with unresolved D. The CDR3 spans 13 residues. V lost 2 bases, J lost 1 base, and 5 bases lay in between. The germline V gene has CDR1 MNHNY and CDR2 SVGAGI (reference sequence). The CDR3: CASSYEGNTEAFF. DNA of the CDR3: TGTGCCAGCAGTTACGAGGGGAACACTGAAGCTTTCTTT.